These T cell receptor beta chains were read from a single sample in a study of blood T cell repertoires in COVID-19. The repertoire was sequenced with immunoSEQ multiplex PCR; TCRdb's copy has only in-frame clones and lacks some. The data contain roughly 330,000 clones, more than 70% of them seen just once; the ten biggest clones take up around 1.5%. The sample taken for sequencing was peripheral blood. The receptor source for this set is a woman aged 45-60 years with acute or convalescent COVID-19. Both conserved end residues are part of each CDR3. The order of the fields is D gene, J gene, clone size, V gene, CDR3 DNA, CDR3 protein. D genes are given only for firm matches. Clone size is given for some rows only: seen once, a few or many times, or a class if the clone is expanded.

D: -
J: TRBJ1-3
size: -
V: TRBV19
DNA: TGTGCCAGTAGTATCGTTAGCCCTGGAAACACCATATATTTT
CDR3: CASSIVSPGNTIYF

D: TRBD1
J: TRBJ2-7
size: -
V: TRBV9
DNA: TGTGCCAGCAGCGTGAGGGACGACAGGGTACCATACGAGCAGTACTTC
CDR3: CASSVRDDRVPYEQYF

D: TRBD2
J: TRBJ2-7
size: -
V: TRBV19
DNA: TGTGCCAGTAGTAGGGGGGGGACCCAAGTCTACGAGCAGTACTTC
CDR3: CASSRGGTQVYEQYF

D: -
J: TRBJ2-7
size: few
V: TRBV28
DNA: TGTGCCAGCAGTTCGCGGGACAGACCATTCTCCTACGAGCAGTACTTC
CDR3: CASSSRDRPFSYEQYF

D: TRBD2
J: TRBJ2-7
size: -
V: TRBV29-1
DNA: TGCAGCGTTGAATACCGGGGAGGGGTCACCTACGAGCAGTACTTC
CDR3: CSVEYRGGVTYEQYF

D: -
J: TRBJ2-2
size: -
V: TRBV21-1
DNA: TGTGCCAGCACCTTACTAAAGCGGGAGGCGAACACCGGGGAGCTGTTTTTT
CDR3: CASTLLKREANTGELFF

D: -
J: TRBJ2-2
size: -
V: TRBV24-1
DNA: TGTGCCACCGGAATCCCCGGGGATGCCGGGGAGCTGTTTTTT
CDR3: CATGIPGDAGELFF

D: TRBD1
J: TRBJ2-7
size: once
V: TRBV28
DNA: TGTGCCAGCAGTTTAGGGGTGGGACAGGGGACCTACGAGCAGTACTTC
CDR3: CASSLGVGQGTYEQYF

D: -
J: TRBJ1-6
size: -
V: TRBV3-1/TRBV3-2
DNA: TGTGCCAGCAGCCCCGGGGGGGATTCACCCCTCCACTTT
CDR3: CASSPGGDSPLHF

D: -
J: TRBJ2-3
size: once
V: TRBV6-4
DNA: TGTGCCAGCAGTGAACAGTCTAGCACAGATACGCAGTATTTT
CDR3: CASSEQSSTDTQYF

D: TRBD1
J: TRBJ1-2
size: -
V: TRBV28
DNA: TGTGCCAGCAGTCCGGGACAGGGGCGTGATGGCTACACCTTC
CDR3: CASSPGQGRDGYTF

D: -
J: TRBJ2-1
size: -
V: TRBV11-3
DNA: TGTGCCAGCAGCCGATTTACTGGACAGACCAATGAGCAGTTCTTC
CDR3: CASSRFTGQTNEQFF

D: -
J: TRBJ2-7
size: -
V: TRBV7-2
DNA: TGTGCCAGCAGCGCGGACGGGGGAGCTTACGAGCAGTACTTC
CDR3: CASSADGGAYEQYF

D: TRBD2
J: TRBJ2-7
size: -
V: TRBV2
DNA: TGTGCCAGCAGTGAAAGGAGGCTAGCGGGAGTCCACGAGCAGTACTTC
CDR3: CASSERRLAGVHEQYF

D: -
J: TRBJ1-2
size: -
V: TRBV5-1
DNA: TGCGCCAGCAGGGGGCGTATAGGCTATGGCTACACCTTC
CDR3: CASRGRIGYGYTF

D: TRBD1
J: TRBJ1-2
size: -
V: TRBV30
DNA: TGTGCCTGGACTCCGGGACAGGGGGCGGTCGGCTACACCTTC
CDR3: CAWTPGQGAVGYTF

D: TRBD1
J: TRBJ2-7
size: -
V: TRBV6-2/TRBV6-3
DNA: TGTGCCAGCAGTTACTCGGGGACAGGCGGCTACGAGCAGTACTTC
CDR3: CASSYSGTGGYEQYF

D: TRBD2
J: TRBJ2-7
size: -
V: TRBV6-4
DNA: TGTGCCAGCAGAGCCAGGGAGGGTACCTACGAGCAGTACTTC
CDR3: CASRAREGTYEQYF

D: -
J: TRBJ1-4
size: -
V: TRBV28
DNA: TGTGCCAGCAGTTTAATCCGACAGGTTAATGAAAAACTGTTTTTT
CDR3: CASSLIRQVNEKLFF

D: -
J: TRBJ2-1
size: -
V: TRBV7-3
DNA: TGTGCCAGCAGCTTAACGGAGGGACAGCCAACTGAGCAGTTCTTC
CDR3: CASSLTEGQPTEQFF

D: TRBD1
J: TRBJ1-1
size: -
V: TRBV28
DNA: TGTGCCAGCAGTTTAGAATACCAGGGGGGTCCCACTGAAGCTTTCTTT
CDR3: CASSLEYQGGPTEAFF

D: -
J: TRBJ1-3
size: -
V: TRBV2
DNA: TGTGCCAGCAGGGGGACAAGTGGAAACACCATATATTTT
CDR3: CASRGTSGNTIYF

D: -
J: TRBJ2-3
size: -
V: TRBV3-1/TRBV3-2
DNA: TGTGCCAGCAGCCAAGGAGGGAGCACATCTCGTGCTAGCACAGATACGCAGTATTTT
CDR3: CASSQGGSTSRASTDTQYF

D: TRBD1
J: TRBJ2-3
size: -
V: TRBV7-2
DNA: TGTGCCAGCAGCTTAGGGGGCGGACAGGGCCCCCCAGATACGCAGTATTTT
CDR3: CASSLGGGQGPPDTQYF

D: TRBD2
J: TRBJ2-1
size: -
V: TRBV18
DNA: TGTGCCAGCTCACCCGGAGTTTATAGCGGGAGGAGCGGTGAGCAGTTCTTC
CDR3: CASSPGVYSGRSGEQFF

D: TRBD1
J: TRBJ2-7
size: -
V: TRBV5-8
DNA: TGTGCCAGCAGCCGGGGACAGCTGTACGAGCAGTACTTC
CDR3: CASSRGQLYEQYF

D: -
J: TRBJ2-1
size: -
V: TRBV19
DNA: TGTGCCAGTAAAAAAGGGACTGGCGCGTACAATGAGCAGTTCTTC
CDR3: CASKKGTGAYNEQFF

D: -
J: TRBJ2-7
size: -
V: TRBV5-1
DNA: TGCGCCAGCAGCTTGTTTCCAGAGGGCGAGCAGTACTTC
CDR3: CASSLFPEGEQYF

D: TRBD1
J: TRBJ1-2
size: -
V: TRBV5-4
DNA: TGTGCCAGCAGCGGCGAAACGACAGGGCCGGGCTACACCTTC
CDR3: CASSGETTGPGYTF

D: -
J: TRBJ2-1
size: -
V: TRBV7-3
DNA: TGTGCCAGCAGCTTAACTCGATCAAGCGGCAATGAGCAGTTCTTC
CDR3: CASSLTRSSGNEQFF

D: TRBD2
J: TRBJ2-3
size: -
V: TRBV7-2
DNA: TGTGCCAGCAGCCTGGACCTCGGGAGGTCAAGCACAGATACGCAGTATTTT
CDR3: CASSLDLGRSSTDTQYF

D: TRBD1
J: TRBJ2-5
size: -
V: TRBV9
DNA: TGTGCCAGCACTAGAATGGGGACAGGGCCCGAAGAGACCCAGTACTTC
CDR3: CASTRMGTGPEETQYF

D: -
J: TRBJ2-2
size: -
V: TRBV7-3
DNA: TGTGCCAGCAGCTTAATCCCGCAGGGTGGTATCGGGGAGCTGTTTTTT
CDR3: CASSLIPQGGIGELFF

D: TRBD1
J: TRBJ1-3
size: -
V: TRBV28
DNA: TGTGCCAGCAGTAAACAGGGGGCATGGAGAAACACCATATATTTT
CDR3: CASSKQGAWRNTIYF

D: TRBD1
J: TRBJ1-1
size: -
V: TRBV5-1
DNA: TGCGCCAGCAGCTCTCCGGGACAGACGAACACTGAAGCTTTCTTT
CDR3: CASSSPGQTNTEAFF

D: TRBD2
J: TRBJ2-1
size: -
V: TRBV24-1
DNA: TGTGCCACCAGTGATTGGACCGGGACTAGCGGGAGTAGCGATGAGCAGTTCTTC
CDR3: CATSDWTGTSGSSDEQFF

D: -
J: TRBJ2-7
size: -
V: TRBV5-1
DNA: TGCGCCAGCAGCTTGGGTACGGGGAGGTGGGGCGAGCAGTACTTC
CDR3: CASSLGTGRWGEQYF

D: -
J: TRBJ2-7
size: -
V: TRBV7-2
DNA: TGTGCCAGCAGCTTAGCAACTCCCTCCACCGAGCAGTACTTC
CDR3: CASSLATPSTEQYF

D: -
J: TRBJ2-3
size: -
V: TRBV6-2/TRBV6-3
DNA: TGTGCCAGCAGTTGGGACAAGCTGTCCGATACGCAGTATTTT
CDR3: CASSWDKLSDTQYF

D: TRBD1
J: TRBJ2-7
size: -
V: TRBV29-1
DNA: TGCAGCGTCCTAAGTCAGGGGGCCGAGTACGAGCAGTACTTC
CDR3: CSVLSQGAEYEQYF

D: TRBD2
J: TRBJ2-3
size: -
V: TRBV9
DNA: TGTGCCAGCAGCGAGGGGGGACTAGCGGCTCACACAGATACGCAGTATTTT
CDR3: CASSEGGLAAHTDTQYF

D: -
J: TRBJ2-7
size: -
V: TRBV5-4
DNA: TGTGCCAGCAGCTTCCCGGGGAAACCTCCCAACGAGCAGTACTTC
CDR3: CASSFPGKPPNEQYF